The 8 T cell receptor beta chains below were found in one sample sequenced in a study of T cell changes during pregnancy in multiple sclerosis (dated by TCRdb to about 2019). Libraries were constructed by the immunoSEQ multiplex PCR assay. In its TCRdb copy, this immuneACCESS table keeps in-frame sequences only and misses some clones. Where compared with another copy, unresolved V genes explain less than half of these, and the others have no known cause. The sample yields about 80,000 clones; about nine tenths were counted once. The top ten constitute over 1.5% of the sample. Source: peripheral blood, taken before pregnancy. All receptors come from a female donor with multiple sclerosis, enrolled in a pregnancy study.

This rearrangement joins TRBV6-6 to TRBJ2-7; D perhaps matches TRBD2 (6 bases). The CDR3 contains 14 residues. Germline CDR1 and CDR2: MNHNY and SVGAGI (reference sequence). V was trimmed by 0 bases and J by 5 bases, leaving 11 bases between them. CDR3 in amino acids: CASSYSGGLNEQYF. CDR3 in DNA: TGTGCCAGCAGTTACTCGGGAGGCTTAAACGAGCAGTACTTC.

The chain couples TRBV9 to TRBJ2-1; D gene uncertain. The germline V gene encodes CDR1 SGDLS and CDR2 YYNGEE. The CDR3 runs 13 residues. Trimming removed 0 bases from V and 4 bases from J, with 5 bases in between. The CDR3 loop is CASSVGRYNEQFF. In DNA form, the CDR3 reads TGTGCCAGCAGCGTAGGGCGGTACAATGAGCAGTTCTTC. Supplemented by reference TRBV9 and TRBJ2-1, the full variable domain reads DSGVTQTPKHLITATGQRVTLRCSPRSGDLSVYWYQQSLDQGLQFLIQYYNGEERAKGNILERFSAQQFPDLHSELNLSSLELGDSALYFCASSVGRYNEQFFGPGTRLTVL.

This clone was seen a few times. This rearrangement joins TRBV4-3 to TRBJ1-6, with D perhaps matching TRBD1 (5 bases). The CDR3 covers 15 residues. The ends were cut back, 5 bases at V and 6 bases at J, with 14 bases in the middle. Germline-derived CDR1 and CDR2 are LGHNA and YSLEER. The DNA for the CDR3 is TGCGCCAGCAGCTACGGATTCGACAGTAATTCACCCCTCCACTTT. Translated, it gives CASSYGFDSNSPLHF.

The chain is built from TRBV7-2 and TRBJ2-7; 7 nucleotides line up with TRBD1. Per germline, CDR1 SGHTA and CDR2 FQGNSA. CDR3 length: 15 amino acids. V lost 1 base, J lost 2 bases, and 5 bases stayed unmatched. DNA of the CDR3: TGTGCCAGCAGCTTAGTCGGGACAGAGGCCTACGAGCAGTACTTC. Translated: CASSLVGTEAYEQYF.

The rearrangement links TRBV2 to TRBJ2-7; 11 nucleotides line up with TRBD2. This CDR3 comprises 14 residues. Germline values: CDR1 SNHLY, CDR2 FYNNEI. V lost 4 bases to trimming and J lost 3 bases; unmatched junction nucleotides: 2. The CDR3 sequence: CASSGLAGLYEQYF. CDR3 DNA sequence: TGTGCCAGCAGTGGACTAGCGGGGCTCTACGAGCAGTACTTC. Filled out from reference TRBV2 and TRBJ2-7, the complete variable domain reads EPEVTQTPSHQVTQMGQEVILRCVPISNHLYFYWYRQILGQKVEFLVSFYNNEISEKSEIFDDQFSVERPDGSNFTLKIRSTKLEDSAMYFCASSGLAGLYEQYFGPGTRLTVT.

This clone was counted only a few times. At one boundary the junction diverges from the germline segment, which might be a read error. The genes are TRBV2 and TRBJ2-5, with TRBD1 matching over 9 bases. Germline V gene lookup returns CDR1 SNHLY and CDR2 FYNNEI. This CDR3 has 16 residues. The CDR3 sequence: CASREGTGWGSETQYF. CDR3 nucleotide sequence: TGTGCCAGCAGAGAAGGGACAGGGTGGGGGTCTGAGACCCAGTACTTC.

V and J are TRBV30 and TRBJ1-1; 9 bases are shared with TRBD1. This CDR3 is built from 14 residues. The ends lost 4 bases at V and 5 bases at J; junction bases unmatched: 8. Germline assignment: CDR1 GTSNPN and CDR2 SVGIG (reference sequence). CDR3 residues: CAWTTGTGLTEAFF. For the CDR3, the DNA is TGTGCCTGGACGACCGGGACAGGGCTTACTGAAGCTTTCTTT.

V gene TRBV11-1 combines with J gene TRBJ2-1; TRBD1 is a possible D gene (5 bases). The CDR3 is made up of 12 amino acids. The V end was cut by 6 bases, the J end by 4 bases, with 7 bases between. Looked up from germline, CDR1 is SGHAT and CDR2 is FQDESV (reference sequence). The chain's CDR3 is CASRQGYNEQFF. The CDR3 nucleotides are TGTGCCAGCAGGCAGGGTTACAATGAGCAGTTCTTC.